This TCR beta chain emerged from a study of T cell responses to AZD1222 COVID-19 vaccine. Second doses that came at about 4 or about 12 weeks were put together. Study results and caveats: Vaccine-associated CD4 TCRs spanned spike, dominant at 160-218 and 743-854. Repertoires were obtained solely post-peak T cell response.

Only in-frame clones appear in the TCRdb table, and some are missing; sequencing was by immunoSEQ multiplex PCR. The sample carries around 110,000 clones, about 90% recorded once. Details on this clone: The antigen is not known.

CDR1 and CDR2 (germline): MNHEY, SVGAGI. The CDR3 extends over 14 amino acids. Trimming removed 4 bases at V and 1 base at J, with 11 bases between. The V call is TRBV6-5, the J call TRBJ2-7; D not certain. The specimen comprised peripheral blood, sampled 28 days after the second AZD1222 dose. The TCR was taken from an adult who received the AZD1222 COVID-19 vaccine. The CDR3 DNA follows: TGTGCCAGCAGTTTTCTCTCGCGGTCCTACGAGCAGTACTTC. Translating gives CASSFLSRSYEQYF.